This T cell receptor (beta chain) was sequenced for a study of regulatory T cells in long-lasting Graves disease. Study-level information: Under 3 months of antithyroid drugs had been taken by newly diagnosed Graves' patients.

The length of the CDR3 is 14 residues. CDR1 and CDR2 from the germline V gene are DFQATT and SNEGSKA (reference sequence). V gave up 6 bases and J gave up 5 bases, with 19 bases separating them. Noted time point: newly diagnosed GD, antithyroid drugs for less than 3 months. PBMCs provided the RNA from which the TCR library was made. It was by American Thyroid Association guidelines that Graves' disease was diagnosed. For TCR beta, libraries came from iRepertoire HTBI primers and Arm-PCR of CDR3 regions. TCRdb redid the calling of the multiplex PCR reads with MiXCR, one entry per CDR3 protein. The sample has about 440,000 distinct CDR3 sequences; 15% are singletons. The same specimen was also included in a second study, on T cells in Graves' hyperthyroidism and ophthalmopathy.

The rearrangement joins TRBV20-1 to TRBJ2-5; D is perhaps TRBD1 or TRBD2 (6 bases each). The sequence was collected from a woman aged 25 to 45 with Graves disease. The specimen was peripheral blood mononuclear cells (PBMCs), collected at new diagnosis, from a patient treated with antithyroid drugs. The CDR3 sequence is CSAQYRGGLETQYF. DNA for the CDR3: TGCAGTGCCCAGTACCGAGGGGGGCTGGAGACCCAGTACTTC.